The rows below give T cell receptor beta chains drawn from one sample of a study of T cells after yellow fever vaccination. One entry per CDR3 protein results from TCRdb running MiXCR on the 5' RACE reads. The sample lists 400,000 to 450,000 distinct CDR3 sequences, approximately 19% occurring once. Sample: PBMCs, taken before the yellow fever booster vaccination. The source of these receptors is a man younger than 35 who received the YFV17D yellow fever vaccine. Each CDR3 is given without its conserved first and last residue. Fields, in order: V gene, CDR3 protein.

V gene: TRBV19; CDR3 protein: ASAWGRSYNEQF
V gene: TRBV7-2; CDR3 protein: ASSLTSGVSYNEQF
V gene: TRBV5-1; CDR3 protein: ASSSWDRQETQY
V gene: TRBV6-6; CDR3 protein: ASRNEPYIAKNIQY
V gene: TRBV6-1; CDR3 protein: ASSVRDRDEQY
V gene: TRBV4-3; CDR3 protein: ASSQDTGGKLF
V gene: TRBV20-1; CDR3 protein: SARAGFDTEAF
V gene: TRBV5-1; CDR3 protein: ASSLDPSNQPQH
V gene: TRBV20-1; CDR3 protein: SAPSGTGDGYGYT
V gene: TRBV30; CDR3 protein: AWSWAGYEQY
V gene: TRBV18; CDR3 protein: ASSSRTGEPYEQY
V gene: TRBV27; CDR3 protein: ASSVRFSYEQY
V gene: TRBV4-1; CDR3 protein: ASSPYFGGQAKNIQY
V gene: TRBV6-2/TRBV6-3; CDR3 protein: ASSYEGLALKNIQY
V gene: TRBV7-8; CDR3 protein: ASSLRARTGAAYNEQF
V gene: TRBV27; CDR3 protein: ASSPLRGPPDTQY
V gene: TRBV18; CDR3 protein: ASSPQWSYNEQF
V gene: TRBV7-3; CDR3 protein: ASSLGPAGGDTQY
V gene: TRBV5-1; CDR3 protein: ASSSLAAGTNNEQF
V gene: TRBV29-1; CDR3 protein: SVDGTGYQLGETQY
V gene: TRBV3-1; CDR3 protein: ASSQGGSPGTQY
V gene: TRBV4-3; CDR3 protein: ASTPEGRGDYGYT
V gene: TRBV6-5; CDR3 protein: ASSRDSLYEQY
V gene: TRBV5-1; CDR3 protein: ASSTPFGLVTEAF
V gene: TRBV7-2; CDR3 protein: ASSSRVAKNIQY
V gene: TRBV7-9; CDR3 protein: ASSLDRDELETQY
V gene: TRBV30; CDR3 protein: AWRRFFVRRGKAGELF
V gene: TRBV5-1; CDR3 protein: ASSLGDLQGVETQY
V gene: TRBV20-1; CDR3 protein: SARVGRTNNQPQH
V gene: TRBV7-2; CDR3 protein: ASNRPGLAGINEQF
V gene: TRBV12-3/TRBV12-4; CDR3 protein: ASSPGQGSSGANVLT
V gene: TRBV10-1; CDR3 protein: ASSEVLQGTQY
V gene: TRBV12-3/TRBV12-4; CDR3 protein: ASSQGSNEKLF
V gene: TRBV20-1; CDR3 protein: RARVNTGELF
V gene: TRBV5-1; CDR3 protein: ASSLGIQETQY
V gene: TRBV3-1; CDR3 protein: ASSQSLAGGRETQY
V gene: TRBV20-1; CDR3 protein: SAPGVGGTEAF
V gene: TRBV12-3/TRBV12-4; CDR3 protein: ASTQGADEQF
V gene: TRBV13; CDR3 protein: ASSLRLTGYDEQY
V gene: TRBV7-2; CDR3 protein: ASSLGGSEETQY
V gene: TRBV4-3; CDR3 protein: ASSHLGDVAKNIQY
V gene: TRBV30; CDR3 protein: AWAFGGSYEQY
V gene: TRBV5-1; CDR3 protein: ASSGRTSEGNEQF
V gene: TRBV4-2; CDR3 protein: ASSQTVGGLERSYGYT
V gene: TRBV18; CDR3 protein: ASSPPESGYT
V gene: TRBV12-3/TRBV12-4; CDR3 protein: ASSMLLAEGRETQY
V gene: TRBV5-1; CDR3 protein: ASSLETPQNIQY
V gene: TRBV7-2; CDR3 protein: ASSLGGHLNTEAF